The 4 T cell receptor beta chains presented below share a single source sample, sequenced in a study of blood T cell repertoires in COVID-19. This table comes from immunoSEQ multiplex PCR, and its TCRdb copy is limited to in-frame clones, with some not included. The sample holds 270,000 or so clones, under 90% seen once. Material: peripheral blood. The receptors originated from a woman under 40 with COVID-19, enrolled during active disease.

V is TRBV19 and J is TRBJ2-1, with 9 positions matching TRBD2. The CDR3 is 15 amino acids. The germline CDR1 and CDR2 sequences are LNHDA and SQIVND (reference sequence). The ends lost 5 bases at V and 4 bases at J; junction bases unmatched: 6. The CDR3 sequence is CASSWSGGKYNEQFF. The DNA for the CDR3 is TGTGCCAGTAGTTGGAGCGGGGGGAAGTACAATGAGCAGTTCTTC.

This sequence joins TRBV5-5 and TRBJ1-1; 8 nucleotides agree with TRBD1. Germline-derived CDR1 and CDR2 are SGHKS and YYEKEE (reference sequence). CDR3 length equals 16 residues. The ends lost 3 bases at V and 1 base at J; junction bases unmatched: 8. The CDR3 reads CASSWTGYEWNTEAFF. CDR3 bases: TGTGCCAGCAGCTGGACAGGGTATGAGTGGAACACTGAAGCTTTCTTT.

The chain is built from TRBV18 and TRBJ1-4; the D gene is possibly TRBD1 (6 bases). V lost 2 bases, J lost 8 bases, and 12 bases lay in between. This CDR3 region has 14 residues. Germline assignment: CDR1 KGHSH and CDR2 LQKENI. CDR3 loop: CASSPMAGDEKLFF. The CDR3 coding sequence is TGTGCCAGCTCACCAATGGCAGGGGACGAAAAACTGTTTTTT.

Here the CDR3 DNA reads TGTGCCAGCAGTTTTAGGGGGCCAGAGACACAACGTTTCTATGGCTACACCTTC. This sequence encodes CASSFRGPETQRFYGYTF. The V gene is TRBV6-9, the J gene TRBJ1-2; 7 bases match TRBD1. The ends lost 4 bases at V and 4 bases at J; junction bases unmatched: 18. This CDR3 has 18 amino acids. Germline V CDR1 and CDR2: MNHGY, SVAAGI.